One T cell receptor (beta chain) is described in this entry. Its antigen remains unidentified. Nothing much larger sits one base from this clone, and base qualities are not available. The data are from a study of beta chain features in type 1 diabetes (dated by TCRdb to the late 2010s). About the full investigation: Patients and healthy donors did not differ in mean age, gender distribution, total cell number or subset yield. A total of around 110,000,000 sorted cells were examined across all samples, and a strong correlation was observed between cell number per subset and RNA yield. In the study, TCRB repertoires of sorted circulating CD4+ T cell subsets from recently diagnosed type 1 diabetes patients were compared with those of matched healthy donors. Regulatory and stem cell-like memory subsets were isolated from only 8 patients and roughly eight healthy donors, whereas naive and central memory subsets came from all 28 donors.

Study-level results and caveats: Naive, central memory and regulatory TCRB repertoires appeared to be more alike among patients than among healthy donors. At VDJ recombination sites, type 1 diabetes patients had fewer insertions and more deleted nucleotides, which implies abnormalities in thymic rearrangement. PCR may preferentially amplify shorter templates, but because patient and control samples were amplified and corrected together, any resulting skew would affect both groups equally. A moderate but significant shortening of TCRB CDR3 length was observed in type 1 diabetes patients in all four CD4+ subsets. Because small numbers of individuals were included in the HLA sub-analyses, any influence of HLA type on TCRB rearrangement was left unresolved. Because cDNA rather than genomic DNA was sequenced, highly expressing activated cells could have been over-represented, although no difference in activation and CD3 levels was found between groups.

A single peripheral blood draw of 90 to 150 mL on average was collected from each donor into heparinised tubes. Naive, central memory, regulatory and stem cell-like memory CD4+ T cells were sorted on a BD FACSAria II using a panel including CD45RO, CCR7, CD25, CD127, CD95 and CD27. All sorted populations exceeded 95% purity. PBMCs were isolated right away by Lymphoprep density gradient centrifugation and were stained directly, without culture. So that batch effects would be minimized, each experiment stained and sorted samples in pairs, pairing one healthy donor with one patient. The High Capacity cDNA Reverse Transcription Kit was used to reverse transcribe all of the isolated RNA, meaning that expressed TCRB transcripts were what got sequenced. Deep immunoSEQ sequencing was applied to naive, central memory and regulatory T cell samples, giving an average of around 4 million total reads per sample. Sorted cells were lysed in RLT buffer, and RNA was extracted using DNase-treated RNeasy Micro or Mini kits according to cell number. To prevent cross-contamination, every cell subset was processed on its own, while patient and healthy donor samples were processed together. The immunoSEQ multiplex PCR was used to amplify TCRB sequences from cDNA, yielding 87-bp fragments that span the CDR3 region. Sequencing of the amplicons was performed on the Illumina HiSeq platform. Processing in the source paper ran as follows. Synthetic template baselines were used to correct PCR bias computationally, reads within Hamming distance 2 were collapsed together, and singletons that could not be merged were discarded. Reads were aligned against IMGT to assign V, D and J genes, CDR3 length and insertions or deletions at six rearrangement sites. Within each subset, clonotype counts were normalized to sorted cell number, and only after that were true diversity and Gini coefficients computed with the tcR R package. The overlap coefficient, calculated on TCRB nucleotide sequences, was used to measure repertoire sharing. TCRdb carries this immuneACCESS record with in-frame sequences only. Its versions omit some clonotypes, under half of them owing to an unresolved V gene in the studies checked, with the rest unexplained. That table furnishes V, J and clone size, whereas the DNA furnished D and trimming. In all, the sample holds approximately 130,000 clones, and 17% of those were seen once. The leading ten clones occupy approximately 2.5% of the sample.

The sequence derives from a man between 18 and 29 years old with type 1 diabetes. The sample comprised central memory CD4+ T cells from blood.

The base sequence is TGTGCCAGCAGCTCAGATCCGCTTCGAGAGACCCAGTACTTC. It specifies CASSSDPLRETQYF. The V and J segments used are TRBV7-2 and TRBJ2-5, with the D gene not confidently named. V was cut back by 4 bases and J by 4 bases, leaving a gap of 13 bases between them. Spanning cysteine to phenylalanine, the CDR3 consists of 14 amino acids. CDR3 DNA is the only sequence kept; it has 42 bases, read in frame from the first base. From the germline V gene, CDR1 is SGHTA and CDR2 is FQGNSA.